These 20 T cell receptor beta chains share one sample of origin, sequenced in a study of blood T cells in healthy people across ages. Using a J-beta primer mix together with a sample-barcoded 5' primer, a second PCR was run for roughly 6 to 11 cycles. MiXCR, run by TCRdb on the 5' RACE reads, gives a single entry per CDR3 protein. The table lists about 680,000 distinct CDR3 sequences, approximately 49% of them singletons, with about a third in the top ten. Sequencing was performed on blood. The source of these receptors is a woman aged 60-75 years in good health.

This rearrangement joins TRBV12-3 or TRBV12-4 to TRBJ2-7; TRBD1 matches 8 bases. The J call is doubtful: the DNA matches TRBJ2-4 better. The length of the CDR3 is 15 residues. CDR3 sequence reads: CASSSLGTGENIQYF. The CDR3 DNA sequence: TGTGCCAGCAGTTCCCTCGGGACAGGAGAAAACATTCAGTACTTC.

The V call is TRBV5-1, the J call TRBJ2-1, with 8 bases identical to TRBD1. Germline V lookup: CDR1 SGHRS, CDR2 YFSETQ. V lost 3 bases, J lost 7 bases, and 9 bases stayed unmatched. The CDR3 runs 15 residues. The CDR3 sequence: CASSWNPGGANEQFF. CDR3 nucleotide sequence: TGCGCCAGCAGCTGGAACCCAGGGGGCGCGAATGAGCAGTTCTTC.

The chain recombines TRBV7-2 with TRBJ2-7, with D perhaps matching TRBD2 (6 bases). The J call may not be correct, given that the DNA end is closer to TRBJ2-5. The CDR3 loop spans 13 amino acids. Germline CDR1 is SGHTA and CDR2 is FQGNSA. The CDR3 region has the DNA TGTGCCAGCAGCGTGGGGGGTACGGAGACCCAGTACTTC. It yields the protein CASSVGGTETQYF.

This clonotype was recorded a few times. As DNA, the CDR3 is TGTGCCAGCAGTAAACTAGCGGGAGGCACAGATACGCAGTATTTT. This translates into CASSKLAGGTDTQYF. The chain uses TRBV28 and TRBJ2-3, with 11 bases lining up with TRBD2. CDR3 size: 15 residues. Germline loops: CDR1 MDHEN, CDR2 SYDVKM. The V segment lost 5 bases and the J segment 1 base; nucleotides outside the gene matches: 2.

The chain is built from TRBV18 and TRBJ2-3, with TRBD1 as a possible D gene (6 bases). The length of the CDR3 is 15 residues. Per germline, CDR1 KGHSH and CDR2 LQKENI. The V end was cut by 5 bases, the J end by 2 bases, with 14 bases between. The CDR3 region is CASSTLQGSTDTQYF. DNA for the CDR3: TGTGCCAGCTCAACTTTACAGGGCTCCACAGATACGCAGTATTTT.

CDR3 bases: TGTGCCAGCAGCTTGACAGGGTCGGGACACACCATATATTTT. It codes for CASSLTGSGHTIYF. The chain joins TRBV5-6 to TRBJ1-3; perhaps TRBD1 as D (6 bases). V lost 1 base and J lost 8, with 13 bases in between. Germline V gene sequence: CDR1 SGHDT, CDR2 YYEEEE. CDR3 length: 14 amino acids.

J is TRBJ2-5 and V is TRBV5-1; D unclear. Looked up from germline, CDR1 is SGHRS and CDR2 is YFSETQ. This CDR3 contains 15 residues. V was cut by 1 base and J by 11 bases, with 21 bases left in between. CDR3 sequence reads: CASSLLTGSVNEQYF. CDR3 sequence (DNA): TGCGCCAGCAGCTTGTTAACCGGATCTGTCAATGAGCAGTACTTC.

This chain connects TRBV4-2 to TRBJ2-1; 11 positions match TRBD2. There are 17 residues in the CDR3. V lost 1 base and J lost 6; bases outside the gene matches: 8. Germline CDR1 LGHNA, CDR2 YNFKEQ. The CDR3 coding sequence is TGTGCCAGCAGCCAAGTAATAGCGGGAGGGTACCCCAATGAGCAGTTCTTC. Encoded protein: CASSQVIAGGYPNEQFF.

The chain joins TRBV30 to TRBJ1-4; no clear D gene. Germline V gene lookup returns CDR1 GTSNPN and CDR2 SVGIG (reference sequence). V lost 0 bases and J lost 0, with 5 bases in between. The CDR3 runs to 14 residues. This CDR3 reads CAWSVSSTNEKLFF. For the CDR3, the DNA is TGTGCCTGGAGTGTATCCTCAACTAATGAAAAACTGTTTTTT. Supplemented by reference TRBV30 and TRBJ1-4, the full variable domain reads SQTIHQWPATLVQPVGSPLSLECTVEGTSNPNLYWYRQAAGRGLQLLFYSVGIGQISSEVPQNLSASRPQDRQFILSSKKLLLSDSGFYLCAWSVSSTNEKLFFGSGTQLSVL.

V and J are TRBV11-2 and TRBJ2-4; no clear D gene. Gene TRBJ2-7 matches the end of the DNA better, so the J call may be wrong. The CDR3 is 14 residues long. Germline loops: CDR1 SGHAT, CDR2 FQNNGV. This CDR3 is CASSSGPYSAEQYF. DNA for the CDR3: TGTGCCAGCAGCTCCGGTCCGTACTCTGCCGAGCAGTACTTC.

Notes on this clonotype: A read error is possible here, since a much larger clone lies one base away. V is TRBV7-3 and J is TRBJ2-7; D perhaps matches TRBD1 (6 bases). From germline, CDR1 is SGHTA and CDR2 FQGTGA. V lost 0 bases and J lost 3, with 9 bases in between. This CDR3 region has 14 residues. The CDR3 region has the DNA TGTGCCAGCAGCTTAACGCCAGGGGACTACGAGCAGTACTTC. This encodes CASSLTPGDYEQYF.

The V gene is TRBV5-1, the J gene TRBJ1-1; D call uncertain. Germline V gene lookup returns CDR1 SGHRS and CDR2 YFSETQ. The CDR3 consists of 14 residues. Trimming pared 2 bases from V and 1 base from J, leaving 9 bases between. The CDR3 loop reads CASSLSKTNTEAFF. The CDR3 DNA sequence: TGCGCCAGCAGCTTATCCAAAACGAACACTGAAGCTTTCTTT.

This clonotype was counted between two and nine times. The rearrangement links TRBV7-2 to TRBJ2-5; no clear D. The germline V gene encodes CDR1 SGHTA and CDR2 FQGNSA. The length of the CDR3 is 14 residues. V lost 4 bases and J lost 5, with 14 bases in between. The CDR3 nucleotides read TGTGCCAGCAGCTCCCCGGGCTCGTGGGAGACCCAGTACTTC. The encoded protein is CASSSPGSWETQYF.

In this sample, this clonotype turned up a few times. The chain joins TRBV6-2 or TRBV6-3 to TRBJ2-7; 7 bases agree with TRBD1. The CDR3 contains 15 residues. Germline lookup yields CDR1 MNHEY and CDR2 SVGEGT. V was clipped by 5 bases and J by 6 bases; unmatched bases: 13. The CDR3 region has the DNA TGTGCCAGCAGTAAACGACAGGGCGTCTTGTGCGAGCAGTACTTC. Residues: CASSKRQGVLCEQYF.

Ten or more counts support this clonotype. The chain joins TRBV29-1 to TRBJ2-5; D is possibly TRBD1 or TRBD2 (5 bases each). V lost 6 bases and J lost 2, with 10 bases in between. In germline, CDR1 is SQVTM, CDR2 ANQGSEA. The CDR3 runs 12 residues. The CDR3 DNA sequence: TGCAGCGTCACTGGGGGTCAAGAGACCCAGTACTTC. Translated, it gives CSVTGGQETQYF.

The rearrangement links TRBV20-1 to TRBJ2-2, with D possibly TRBD2 on 5 matching bases. Germline-derived CDR1 and CDR2 are DFQATT and SNEGSKA (reference sequence). V was cut by 0 bases and J by 2 bases, with 10 bases left in between. The CDR3 runs to 15 residues. The CDR3: CSARDGVANTGELFF. In nucleotides, the CDR3 is TGCAGTGCTAGAGACGGGGTGGCAAACACCGGGGAGCTGTTTTTT.

In this sample, this clonotype turned up once. The chain carries TRBV3-1 and TRBJ2-7; 9 bases are a match to TRBD2. CDR1 is LGHDT and CDR2 is YNNKEL in the germline V gene (reference sequence). The CDR3 extends over 16 amino acids. With V trimmed by 1 base and J by 2 bases, 6 bases remained unmatched. CDR3 coding DNA: TGTGCCAGCAGCCAAGCTACGACTAGCGGCACCTACGAGCAGTACTTC. Amino acids: CASSQATTSGTYEQYF.

This chain links TRBV5-1 with TRBJ2-7, with D perhaps matching TRBD1 or TRBD2 (5 bases each). Trimming removed 4 bases at V and 2 bases at J, with 13 bases between. The CDR3 spans 14 residues. Germline V gives CDR1 SGHRS, CDR2 YFSETQ. CDR3 DNA: TGCGCCAGCAGCACGGGACCCGGACCCTACGAGCAGTACTTC. Amino acids: CASSTGPGPYEQYF. Variable domain in full (rest from reference TRBV5-1 and TRBJ2-7): KAGVTQTPRYLIKTRGQQVTLSCSPISGHRSVSWYQQTPGQGLQFLFEYFSETQRNKGNFPGRFSGRQFSNSRSEMNVSTLELGDSALYLCASSTGPGPYEQYFGPGTRLTVT.

V usage is TRBV20-1 and J usage is TRBJ1-6; 8 nucleotides agree with TRBD1. The germline V gene encodes CDR1 DFQATT and CDR2 SNEGSKA (reference sequence). With V trimmed by 0 bases and J by 7 bases, 5 bases remained unmatched. The CDR3 sequence is 15 residues long. CDR3 bases: TGCAGTGCTAGAGATGGTACAGGGGGAAATTCACCCCTCCACTTT. Residues: CSARDGTGGNSPLHF.

This clonotype was observed a few times. The genes are TRBV6-2 or TRBV6-3 and TRBJ2-1; perhaps TRBD1 as D (6 bases). Trimming removed 6 bases at V and 3 bases at J, with 18 bases between. The CDR3 covers 16 residues. Germline CDR1 and CDR2: MNHEY and SVGEGT. CDR3 sequence: CASSHSGAFIYNEQFF. The CDR3 DNA sequence: TGTGCCAGCAGCCACTCAGGGGCCTTCATCTACAATGAGCAGTTCTTC.